What follows are 20 T cell receptor beta chains derived from one specimen sequenced in a study of Ad26.COV2.S vaccination and SARS-CoV-2 variants. Treatment described: approximately 18 received Ad26.COV2.S at low or high dose, single or two shots; several received placebo; per-sample allocation not given. The study sampled participants on day 63 after the first vaccine or placebo injection. Data came from immunoSEQ multiplex PCR; TCRdb stores just in-frame clones and leaves some out. The top ten hold under 4% of the sample, which has about 280,000 clones, over 75% seen once. Sequences were derived from peripheral blood, sampled in a trial of Ad26.COV2.S vaccine versus placebo. The receptors derive from a person aged 18-60 years who received the Ad26.COV2.S COVID-19 vaccine or a placebo.

V and J are TRBV7-2 and TRBJ2-7; TRBD1 agrees at 12 bases. There are 16 residues in the CDR3. Germline V gene sequence: CDR1 SGHTA, CDR2 FQGNSA. V lost 1 base, J lost 3 bases, and 4 bases stayed unmatched. CDR3 nucleotides: TGTGCCAGCAGCTTAGAGTGGGACAGGGGGCTCTACGAGCAGTACTTC. Its protein product is CASSLEWDRGLYEQYF.

The chain links TRBV7-2 to TRBJ2-7; the D gene could be TRBD1 or TRBD2 (5 bases each). The ends were cut back, 2 bases at V and 3 bases at J, with 17 bases in the middle. Germline assignment: CDR1 SGHTA and CDR2 FQGNSA. This CDR3 is 16 amino acids long. The CDR3, as DNA: TGTGCCAGCAGCTTAACCGCCGGGACGGCATTCTACGAGCAGTACTTC. Translation gives CASSLTAGTAFYEQYF.

The rearrangement joins TRBV27 to TRBJ2-5, with D possibly called TRBD1 or TRBD2 (5 bases each). V shed 2 bases and J shed 5 bases, with 21 bases lying between them. CDR1 and CDR2 (germline): MNHEY, SMNVEV (reference sequence). The CDR3 spans 17 residues. Written as DNA, the CDR3 is TGTGCCAGCAGTTTACGGGGACCTCTCCCTCGGTGGGAGACCCAGTACTTC. This sequence encodes CASSLRGPLPRWETQYF.

The CDR3 region is CASSLGTTPARTDTQYF. The CDR3 DNA follows: TGCGCCAGCAGCTTGGGGACCACCCCTGCTCGCACAGATACGCAGTATTTT. The chain employs TRBV5-1 and TRBJ2-3; unclear D gene. Germline CDR1 is SGHRS and CDR2 is YFSETQ. Trimming took off 0 bases at V and 1 base at J, with 15 bases between the two ends. The CDR3 runs 17 residues. Full variable domain (rest looked up from reference TRBV5-1 and TRBJ2-3): KAGVTQTPRYLIKTRGQQVTLSCSPISGHRSVSWYQQTPGQGLQFLFEYFSETQRNKGNFPGRFSGRQFSNSRSEMNVSTLELGDSALYLCASSLGTTPARTDTQYFGPGTRLTVL.

The chain has TRBV5-1 and TRBJ2-3; 8 bases are a match to TRBD1. Germline V lookup: CDR1 SGHRS, CDR2 YFSETQ. V dropped 4 bases and J dropped 3; count of bases not matched to a gene: 7. CDR3 length: 15 amino acids. CDR3 loop: CASSIWTGWTDTQYF. The DNA for the CDR3 is TGCGCCAGCAGCATTTGGACAGGGTGGACAGATACGCAGTATTTT.

V gene TRBV2 combines with J gene TRBJ2-1; maybe TRBD1 (5 bases). V dropped 6 bases and J dropped 3 bases, with 15 bases sitting between them. From germline, CDR1 is SNHLY and CDR2 FYNNEI. This CDR3 comprises 15 residues. CDR3 sequence reads: CASRGQGSFYNEQFF. DNA of the CDR3: TGTGCCAGCAGGGGGCAGGGATCCTTCTACAATGAGCAGTTCTTC. The whole variable domain, remainder taken from reference TRBV2 and TRBJ2-1, is EPEVTQTPSHQVTQMGQEVILRCVPISNHLYFYWYRQILGQKVEFLVSFYNNEISEKSEIFDDQFSVERPDGSNFTLKIRSTKLEDSAMYFCASRGQGSFYNEQFFGPGTRLTVL.

V and J are TRBV18 and TRBJ2-2; D is unresolved. The V end was cut by 3 bases, the J end by 5 bases, with 10 bases between. Germline loops: CDR1 KGHSH, CDR2 LQKENI. The CDR3 loop spans 14 amino acids. CDR3 sequence: CASSPPATTGELFF. CDR3 bases: TGTGCCAGCTCACCTCCGGCGACGACCGGGGAGCTGTTTTTT.

The V and J genes are TRBV7-2 and TRBJ2-7, with 7 bases identical to TRBD1. The CDR3 covers 15 residues. J lost 2 bases, V lost 5 bases, and 9 bases had no gene match. Germline CDR1 is SGHTA and CDR2 is FQGNSA. This CDR3 is CASSPMGDSTYEQYF. Written as DNA, the CDR3 is TGTGCCAGCAGCCCGATGGGGGACAGCACCTACGAGCAGTACTTC.

This chain links TRBV5-1 with TRBJ2-1; 8 nucleotides match TRBD1. Germline-derived CDR1 and CDR2 are SGHRS and YFSETQ. J gave up 4 bases and V 4 bases, and 7 bases lay outside the gene matches. The CDR3 is 15 amino acids. In DNA form, the CDR3 reads TGCGCCAGCAGCCCCGGACAGGGTACTTACAATGAGCAGTTCTTC. This gives the protein CASSPGQGTYNEQFF.

Concerning this clone: This sample includes further DNA sequences coding for the same CDR3. The V call is TRBV5-6, the J call TRBJ1-2; D unresolved. Trimming took 4 bases from V and 3 from J, leaving 7 bases between them. CDR1 and CDR2 (germline): SGHDT, YYEEEE. The CDR3 is 12 amino acids. Here the CDR3 DNA reads TGTGCCAGCAGCGGCGGAGACTATGGCTACACCTTC. It is translated as CASSGGDYGYTF.

The chain's CDR3 is CASSLTAGVNEQFF. For the CDR3, the DNA is TGTGCCAGCAGCTTAACAGCGGGAGTCAATGAGCAGTTCTTC. The V call is TRBV11-2, the J call TRBJ2-1; 8 positions match TRBD2. Germline V CDR1 and CDR2: SGHAT, FQNNGV. The V gene end was trimmed by 2 bases and the J gene end by 6 bases; junction bases not matched to a gene: 3. This CDR3 spans 14 amino acids.

The chain uses TRBV7-2 and TRBJ1-1; D is unresolved. V lost 3 bases to trimming and J lost 4 bases, with 15 bases between them. The CDR3 loop spans 15 amino acids. CDR1 SGHTA and CDR2 FQGNSA come from the germline V gene. CDR3 loop: CASSFGGPLGTEAFF. CDR3 in DNA: TGTGCCAGCAGCTTCGGCGGGCCATTAGGCACTGAAGCTTTCTTT.

This clone occurred once. The V gene is TRBV4-1, the J gene TRBJ1-5; D perhaps matches TRBD1 (6 bases). In germline, CDR1 is MGHRA, CDR2 YSYEKL. This CDR3 has 16 residues. Trimming took off 4 bases at V and 1 base at J, with 14 bases between the two ends. CDR3 residues: CASSPEDRASNQPQHF. CDR3 sequence (DNA): TGCGCCAGCAGCCCCGAGGACAGAGCGAGCAATCAGCCCCAGCATTTT.

V is TRBV5-4 and J is TRBJ1-6, with D possibly being TRBD1 (6 bases). CDR1 and CDR2 (germline): SGHNT, YYREEE (reference sequence). Trimming stripped 5 bases from V and 6 bases from J, with 15 bases between. The CDR3 is 15 amino acids. The CDR3 protein is CASRRQDGSNSPLHF. The CDR3, as DNA: TGTGCCAGCAGACGACAGGACGGTTCTAATTCACCCCTCCACTTT.

The chain employs TRBV4-2 and TRBJ2-3; D may be TRBD2 (6 bases). V was shortened by 0 bases and J by 12 bases, with 19 bases between the two germline ends. Germline V lookup: CDR1 LGHNA, CDR2 YNFKEQ. The CDR3 length is 15 residues. CDR3 in amino acids: CASSQDGGSGSAQYF. Here the CDR3 DNA reads TGTGCCAGCAGCCAAGATGGGGGGTCAGGTTCGGCCCAGTATTTT.

The chain joins TRBV6-5 to TRBJ2-7; 7 bases map to TRBD1. V dropped 2 bases and J dropped 2; count of bases not matched to a gene: 6. The CDR3 is 15 amino acids. Germline V gene data show CDR1 as MNHEY and CDR2 as SVGAGI. The CDR3: CASSYTGTAPYEQYF. In nucleotides, the CDR3 is TGTGCCAGCAGTTACACCGGGACAGCGCCCTACGAGCAGTACTTC.

The DNA of the CDR3 is TGTGCCAGCGCCCAGGACTTCAACACCGGGGAGCTGTTTTTT. Its translation is CASAQDFNTGELFF. This rearrangement joins TRBV7-2 to TRBJ2-2; D may be TRBD2 (5 bases). V lost 8 bases to trimming and J lost 2 bases, with 12 bases between them. CDR3 length: 14 amino acids. Germline V gives CDR1 SGHTA, CDR2 FQGNSA.

The V call is TRBV11-2, the J call TRBJ2-3, with 9 bases fitting TRBD1. V was pared by 0 bases and J by 1 base, with 2 bases of the junction left unmatched. Germline V gene lookup returns CDR1 SGHAT and CDR2 FQNNGV. This CDR3 has 16 amino acids. In nucleotides, the CDR3 is TGTGCCAGCAGCTTAGAAAGACAGGGGGGCACAGATACGCAGTATTTT. It specifies CASSLERQGGTDTQYF.

This rearrangement joins TRBV2 to TRBJ1-1, with a weak D call TRBD1 (5 bases). Germline V lookup: CDR1 SNHLY, CDR2 FYNNEI. V dropped 2 bases and J dropped 1 base, with 11 bases sitting between them. The CDR3 is made up of 15 amino acids. CDR3 coding DNA: TGTGCCAGCAGTGAACAGGGTGTGCAGAACACTGAAGCTTTCTTT. Translation: CASSEQGVQNTEAFF.

V gene TRBV6-5 combines with J gene TRBJ1-4; no reliable D call. CDR1 and CDR2 (germline): MNHEY, SVGAGI. The ends were cut back, 6 bases at V and 11 bases at J, with 19 bases in the middle. The CDR3 contains 14 residues. The CDR3 sequence: CASRGQNLGGKLFF. CDR3 sequence (DNA): TGTGCCAGCAGGGGCCAGAACCTTGGAGGGAAACTGTTTTTT.